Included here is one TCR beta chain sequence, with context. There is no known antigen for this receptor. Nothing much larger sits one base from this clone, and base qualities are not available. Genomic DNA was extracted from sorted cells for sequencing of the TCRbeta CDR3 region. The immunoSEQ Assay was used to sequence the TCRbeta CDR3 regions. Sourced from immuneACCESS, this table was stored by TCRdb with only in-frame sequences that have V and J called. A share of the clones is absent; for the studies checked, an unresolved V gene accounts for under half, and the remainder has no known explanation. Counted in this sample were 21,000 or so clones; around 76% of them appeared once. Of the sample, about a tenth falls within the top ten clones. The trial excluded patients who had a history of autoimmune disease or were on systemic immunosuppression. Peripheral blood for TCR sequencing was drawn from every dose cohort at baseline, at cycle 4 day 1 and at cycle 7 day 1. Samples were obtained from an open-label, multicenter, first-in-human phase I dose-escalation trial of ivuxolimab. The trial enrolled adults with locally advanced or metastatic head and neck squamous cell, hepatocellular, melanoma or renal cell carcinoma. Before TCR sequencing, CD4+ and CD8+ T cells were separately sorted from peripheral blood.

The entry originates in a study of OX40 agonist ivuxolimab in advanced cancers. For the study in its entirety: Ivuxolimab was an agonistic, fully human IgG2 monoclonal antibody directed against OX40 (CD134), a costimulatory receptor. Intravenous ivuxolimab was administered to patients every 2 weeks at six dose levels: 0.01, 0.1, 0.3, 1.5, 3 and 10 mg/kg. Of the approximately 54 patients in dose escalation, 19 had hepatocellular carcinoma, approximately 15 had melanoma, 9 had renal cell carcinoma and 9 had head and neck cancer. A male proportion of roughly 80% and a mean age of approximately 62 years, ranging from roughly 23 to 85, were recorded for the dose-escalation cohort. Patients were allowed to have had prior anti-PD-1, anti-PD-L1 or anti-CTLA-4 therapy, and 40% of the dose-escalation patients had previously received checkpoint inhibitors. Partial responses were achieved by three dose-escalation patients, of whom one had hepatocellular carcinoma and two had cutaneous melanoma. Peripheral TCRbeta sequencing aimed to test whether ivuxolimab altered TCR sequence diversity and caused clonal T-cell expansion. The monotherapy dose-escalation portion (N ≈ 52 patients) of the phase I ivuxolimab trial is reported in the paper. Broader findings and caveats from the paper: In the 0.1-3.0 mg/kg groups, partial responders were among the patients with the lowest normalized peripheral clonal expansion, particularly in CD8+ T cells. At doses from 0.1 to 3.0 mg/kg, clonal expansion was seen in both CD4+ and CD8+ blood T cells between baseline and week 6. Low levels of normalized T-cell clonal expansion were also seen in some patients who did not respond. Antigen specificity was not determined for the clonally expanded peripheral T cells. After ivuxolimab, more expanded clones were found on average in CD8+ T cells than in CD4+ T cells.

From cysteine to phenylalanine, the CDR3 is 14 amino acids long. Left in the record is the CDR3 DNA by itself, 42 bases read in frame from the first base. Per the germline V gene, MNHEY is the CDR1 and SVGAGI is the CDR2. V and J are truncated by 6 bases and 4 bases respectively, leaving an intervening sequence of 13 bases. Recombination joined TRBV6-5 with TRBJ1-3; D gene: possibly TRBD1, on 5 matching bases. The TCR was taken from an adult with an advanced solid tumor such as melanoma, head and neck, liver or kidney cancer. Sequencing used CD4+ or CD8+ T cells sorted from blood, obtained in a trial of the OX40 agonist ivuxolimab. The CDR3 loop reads CASRDAGPGNTIYF. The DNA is TGTGCCAGCAGAGACGCAGGGCCCGGAAACACCATATATTTT.